Each of the 10 T cell receptor beta chains below was sequenced from the same sample in a study of blood T cell repertoires in COVID-19. Here immunoSEQ multiplex PCR was the method, and the copy in TCRdb shows in-frame clones only, minus some. Among around 180,000 clones listed, more than 70% were seen once. Sequences were obtained from peripheral blood. These receptors originate from a woman in her twenties or thirties with acute or convalescent COVID-19.

This clone occurred once. The genes are TRBV15 and TRBJ2-1, with 10 bases fitting TRBD2. This CDR3 is built from 17 residues. Germline CDR1 and CDR2: LNHNV and YYDKDF (reference sequence). V trimming: 1 base; J trimming: 6 bases; junction bases outside the gene matches: 9. The CDR3 nucleotides are TGTGCCACCAGCAGAGTGCGGTCTAGCGGGAGAGGCAATGAGCAGTTCTTC. Residues: CATSRVRSSGRGNEQFF.

Only a few counts were recorded for this clone. The chain is built from TRBV5-1 and TRBJ2-1; weak D call: TRBD1 (6 bases). The ends were cut back, 4 bases at V and 13 bases at J, with 15 bases in the middle. The CDR3 spans 12 residues. Looked up from germline, CDR1 is SGHRS and CDR2 is YFSETQ. The CDR3: CASSAEGTLQFF. The CDR3 nucleotides read TGCGCCAGCAGCGCGGAAGGGACACTTCAGTTCTTC.

The rearrangement links TRBV19 to TRBJ2-3, with 9 bases matching TRBD2. The CDR3 loop spans 13 amino acids. Germline CDR1 LNHDA, CDR2 SQIVND (reference sequence). Unmatched junction bases numbered 3, after V lost 6 bases and J lost 5 bases. The DNA for the CDR3 is TGTGCCAGTAGGGTTAGCGGGAGAGATACGCAGTATTTT. Translated: CASRVSGRDTQYF.

This chain uses TRBV15 with TRBJ1-2; D perhaps matches TRBD1 (6 bases). The V gene's germline CDR1 is LNHNV and CDR2 YYDKDF (reference sequence). The CDR3 is 12 amino acids. V shed 5 bases and J shed 5 bases, with 9 bases lying between them. The CDR3 DNA sequence: TGTGCCACCAGCCGGCAGGGGTATGGCTACACCTTC. It yields the protein CATSRQGYGYTF.

The chain uses TRBV7-9 and TRBJ2-7, with D unclear. Per the germline V gene, CDR1 is SEHNR and CDR2 is FQNEAQ (reference sequence). Trimming left V 6 bases short and J 0 bases short, with 6 bases between. The CDR3 runs 12 residues. The CDR3 is CASSTRSYEQYF. In DNA, the CDR3 is TGTGCCAGCAGTACACGCTCCTACGAGCAGTACTTC.

CDR3 sequence: CASSSGLEYEQYF. CDR3 coding DNA: TGTGCCAGCAGTTCGGGTCTCGAGTACGAGCAGTACTTC. This chain joins TRBV12-3 or TRBV12-4 and TRBJ2-7; no definite D call. Trimming removed 4 bases at V and 4 bases at J, with 11 bases between. CDR3 length: 13 residues.

The sample holds a few counts of this clone. The chain employs TRBV11-2 and TRBJ2-6; D call uncertain. The length of the CDR3 is 15 residues. Germline V gene lookup returns CDR1 SGHAT and CDR2 FQNNGV. Trimming stripped 1 base from V and 2 bases from J, with 6 bases between. The CDR3 nucleotides read TGTGCCAGCAGCTTAGTGCGTACTGGGGCCAACGTCCTGACTTTC. This translates into CASSLVRTGANVLTF.

This clone was seen a handful of times. The V gene is TRBV12-3 or TRBV12-4, the J gene TRBJ1-2, with D unresolved. The CDR3 contains 13 residues. The V end lost 3 bases, the J end lost 8 bases, and 13 bases lay between the germline ends. In DNA, the CDR3 is TGTGCCAGCAGTTTTGAAGGAGGGCAAGGCTACACCTTC. Translating it yields CASSFEGGQGYTF.

The chain carries TRBV7-9 and TRBJ2-2, with D perhaps matching TRBD1 (6 bases). In germline, CDR1 is SEHNR, CDR2 FQNEAQ (reference sequence). The V end lost 4 bases, the J end lost 3 bases, and 15 bases lay between the germline ends. The CDR3 extends over 16 amino acids. The CDR3 DNA sequence: TGTGCCAGCAGCTCAGATAGGGCAGGGGACACCGGGGAGCTGTTTTTT. Its translation: CASSSDRAGDTGELFF.

This rearrangement joins TRBV4-1 to TRBJ2-2; 10 positions agree with TRBD1. This CDR3 contains 14 residues. Germline V lookup: CDR1 MGHRA, CDR2 YSYEKL. V dropped 8 bases and J dropped 6; count of bases not matched to a gene: 6. The CDR3 sequence is CASSGQGFAGELFF. The CDR3 coding sequence is TGCGCCAGCTCGGGACAGGGGTTCGCCGGGGAGCTGTTTTTT.